The subject of this entry is one TCR beta chain. These data are taken from a study of blood T cell repertoires in COVID-19. Turning to the study itself: Samples came from the United States, Italy and Spain, spanning acute and convalescent COVID-19. PBMCs, B-cell-depleted T cells, or T cells provided the cDNA or gDNA that made up the material.

Authors' methods: Reference gene primer amplification in the assay estimated nucleated cell counts. Sequenced by immunoSEQ multiplex PCR; TCRdb stores in-frame clones only, minus some. V, J and clone size were drawn from that table, and D and trimming were deduced from the DNA. The sample yields tens of thousands of clones, 82% seen once. This receptor was taken from a woman aged 80 or older with acute or convalescent COVID-19. Sequencing used peripheral blood.

The CDR3 nucleotides read TGTGCCAGCAACCTCTACAGGGGGCGAAACACTGAAGCTTTCTTT. Its protein is CASNLYRGRNTEAFF. This rearrangement joins TRBV27 to TRBJ1-1; 9 bases line up with TRBD1. V was pared by 7 bases and J by 2 bases, with 8 bases of the junction left unmatched. The germline CDR1 and CDR2 sequences are MNHEY and SMNVEV (reference sequence). The CDR3 spans 15 residues.